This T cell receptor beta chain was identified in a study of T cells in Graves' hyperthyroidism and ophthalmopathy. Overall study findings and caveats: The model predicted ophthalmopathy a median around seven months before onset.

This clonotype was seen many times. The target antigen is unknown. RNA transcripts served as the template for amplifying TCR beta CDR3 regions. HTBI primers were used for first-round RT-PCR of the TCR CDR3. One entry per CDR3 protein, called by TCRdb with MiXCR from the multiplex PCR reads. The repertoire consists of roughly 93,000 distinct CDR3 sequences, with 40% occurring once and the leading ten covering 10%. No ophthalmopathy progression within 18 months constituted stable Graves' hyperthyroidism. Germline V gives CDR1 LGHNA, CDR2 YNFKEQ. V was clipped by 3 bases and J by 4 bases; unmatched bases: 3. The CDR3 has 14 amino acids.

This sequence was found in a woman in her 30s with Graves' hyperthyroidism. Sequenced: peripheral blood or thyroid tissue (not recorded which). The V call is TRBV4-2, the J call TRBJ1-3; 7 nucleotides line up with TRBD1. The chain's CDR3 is CASSHRGEGNTIYF. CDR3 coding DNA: TGTGCCAGCAGCCACAGGGGGGAAGGAAACACCATATATTTT.